This T cell receptor (beta chain) comes out of a study of shared clonotypes between healthy human individuals. This clone has just one count. The antigen remains unidentified. Sorted-subset replicate PCR reactions were performed with about 200 ng DNA, corresponding to tens of thousands of T cell genomes. Generated by immunoSEQ multiplex PCR, the TCRdb table keeps only in-frame clones and is missing some. In the table there are just over 2,000,000 clones, less than 95% of which are singletons. Trimming shortened V by 5 bases and J by 4 bases, and 13 bases separated the two germline ends. This CDR3 region has 14 residues. Germline loops: CDR1 SEHNR, CDR2 FQNEAQ (reference sequence). Points from the study as a whole: Clonotype sharing among donors was expected to depend on sequencing depth.

Naive CD8 populations comprised CD45RO-negative cells positively selected for CCR7, excluding terminally differentiated effector memory CD45RA+ cells. Sequenced sample: naive CD8+ T cells sorted from blood. The genes are TRBV7-9 and TRBJ2-3, with a weak D call TRBD2 (5 bases). The sequence derives from a man in his late teens or twenties in good health. CDR3: CASSDSLASDTQYF. In nucleotides, the CDR3 is TGTGCCAGCAGCGATTCCCTAGCATCAGATACGCAGTATTTT.